This is a list of T cell receptor beta chains from one sample in a study of blood T cells in healthy people across ages. From the 5' RACE reads, TCRdb called clonotypes with MiXCR, one entry per CDR3 protein. The data contain approximately 780,000 distinct CDR3 sequences, about 26% of them seen just once; the ten biggest clones take up about 3%. The data also belong to a second study, concerning T cells of mothers and their children.

Material: blood. The source is a boy between 10 and 17 years old in good health. The CDR3 runs from the conserved cysteine through the conserved F or W. The D gene is left open where the match is weak. A clone size is listed for some rows: how often the clone was seen (once, few, many), or a class if it is expanded.

j_call	clone_size	d_call	v_call	cdr3_aa	cdr3_nt
TRBJ2-3	few	-	TRBV6-5	CASSLRGPDTQYF	TGTGCCAGCAGCCTACGTGGCCCCGATACGCAGTATTTT
TRBJ2-2	-	-	TRBV12-3/TRBV12-4	CASGAGMTGELFF	TGTGCCAGCGGAGCCGGGATGACCGGGGAGCTGTTTTTT
TRBJ2-5	few	TRBD1	TRBV5-1	CASSLWTGTLQETQYF	TGCGCCAGCAGCTTATGGACAGGGACCCTCCAAGAGACCCAGTACTTC
TRBJ2-7	few	TRBD2	TRBV20-1	CSAREGLATYEQYF	TGCAGTGCTAGAGAAGGACTAGCTACCTACGAGCAGTACTTC
TRBJ2-1	once	-	TRBV12-3/TRBV12-4	CASSLGNDEQFF	TGTGCCAGCAGTTTAGGAAACGATGAGCAGTTCTTC
TRBJ2-3	-	-	TRBV11-3	CASSLTGLRTDTQYF	TGTGCCAGCAGCTTGACGGGACTCCGCACAGATACGCAGTATTTT
TRBJ1-1	-	-	TRBV28	CASSLNKEGTEAFF	TGTGCCAGCAGTTTAAATAAGGAGGGGACAGAAGCTTTCTTT
TRBJ2-7	few	-	TRBV20-1	CSASAGHQTYEQYF	TGCAGTGCTAGTGCGGGGCACCAGACCTACGAGCAGTACTTC
TRBJ1-2	-	-	TRBV14	CASSQAGRYGYTF	TGTGCCAGCAGCCAAGCGGGCAGATATGGCTACACCTTC
TRBJ2-4	few	-	TRBV29-1	CSVEGSDAADIQYF	TGCAGCGTTGAAGGCTCAGACGCCGCGGACATTCAGTACTTC
TRBJ1-2	-	-	TRBV13	CASSLGPETTF	TGTGCCAGCAGCCTCGGACCGGAAACCACCTTC